The 14 T cell receptor beta chains presented below share a single source sample, sequenced in a study of regulatory T cells in long-lasting Graves disease. To make TCR beta libraries, researchers used iRepertoire HTBI primers and Arm-PCR of CDR3 regions. TCRdb reprocessed the multiplex PCR reads with MiXCR, giving one entry per CDR3 protein. The sample carries some 470,000 distinct CDR3 sequences, around a fifth recorded once. Time point described: persistent/refractory GD, antithyroid drugs over 5 years with positive TRAb. The TCR library was made from RNA that had been extracted from PBMCs in TRIzol. The input for sequencing was peripheral blood mononuclear cells (PBMCs), taken when the disease was refractory, from a patient treated with antithyroid drugs. The source of these receptors is a female donor with Graves disease.

The gene calls are TRBV4-2 and TRBJ1-1, with 11 bases identical to TRBD1. Germline loops: CDR1 LGHNA, CDR2 YNFKEQ. This CDR3 is built from 18 residues. V shed 8 bases, J shed 7 bases, and the junction held 21 bases outside the gene matches. CDR3 nucleotide sequence: TGTGCCAGCCTTAGAATGGACAGGGGGCGAAAAGTCCCAAGTGAAGCTTTCTTT. Translation: CASLRMDRGRKVPSEAFF.

The V and J genes are TRBV28 and TRBJ1-1; maybe TRBD1 (6 bases). Germline V gives CDR1 MDHEN, CDR2 SYDVKM. This CDR3 has 13 residues. The V and J ends lost 3 bases and 7 bases respectively, with 12 bases between them. CDR3 amino acids: CASSLLGAFEAFF. The CDR3 nucleotides are TGTGCCAGCAGTTTGTTGGGGGCATTTGAAGCTTTCTTT.

The V call is TRBV12-3 or TRBV12-4, the J call TRBJ2-4; no definite D call. The germline V and J ends were trimmed by 6 bases and 0 bases, with 15 bases remaining between them. There are 16 residues in the CDR3. CDR3 loop: CASRPSTHLAKNIQYF. The CDR3 coding sequence is TGTGCCAGCAGGCCGTCGACACATTTAGCCAAAAACATTCAGTACTTC.

This chain uses TRBV5-1 with TRBJ1-4; D is undetermined. The CDR3 is made up of 15 amino acids. Looked up from germline, CDR1 is SGHRS and CDR2 is YFSETQ. V shed 0 bases and J shed 9 bases, with 15 bases lying between them. The CDR3 region is CASSLEMRVEQKLFF. The CDR3 coding sequence is TGCGCCAGCAGCTTGGAAATGCGCGTGGAACAAAAACTGTTTTTT.

The V gene is TRBV7-3, the J gene TRBJ2-2; D is ambiguous. The CDR3 is 14 amino acids. Germline CDR1 SGHTA, CDR2 FQGTGA. V was trimmed by 1 base and J by 6 bases, leaving 9 bases between them. The DNA for the CDR3 is TGTGCCAGCAGCTTAAAAGCTAGGTCCGGGGAGCTGTTTTTT. Amino acids: CASSLKARSGELFF.

Remarks on this clonotype: This may come from a read error, since a much larger clone is one base off. The J gene is TRBJ2-7, the V gene TRBV20-1; TRBD2 agrees at 8 bases. Losses at the gene ends were 0 bases for V and 2 bases for J; bases not matched to a gene: 6. The CDR3 is 15 amino acids. CDR1 DFQATT and CDR2 SNEGSKA come from the germline V gene (reference sequence). In nucleotides, the CDR3 is TGCAGTGCTAGAGATCTAAGCGGGAGTGCCTACGAGCAGTACTTC. It yields the protein CSARDLSGSAYEQYF.

This clonotype was detected a few times. In DNA form, the CDR3 reads TGTGCCAGCAGTTTGTATAGGGTCACAGATACGCAGTATTTT. Protein sequence: CASSLYRVTDTQYF. V is TRBV28 and J is TRBJ2-3; no clear D. V was clipped by 3 bases and J by 2 bases, with 9 bases between them. Germline loops: CDR1 MDHEN, CDR2 SYDVKM. The CDR3 spans 14 residues. Looking up the rest from reference TRBV28 and TRBJ2-3 gives the full variable domain: DVKVTQSSRYLVKRTGEKVFLECVQDMDHENMFWYRQDPGLGLRLIYFSYDVKMKEKGDIPEGYSVSREKKERFSLILESASTNQTSMYLCASSLYRVTDTQYFGPGTRLTVL.

This clonotype came up many times. CDR3 sequence (DNA): TGTGCCAGCAGTTACGGTGGCCTAGATGGCTACACCTTC. Protein product: CASSYGGLDGYTF. The V gene is TRBV6-2 or TRBV6-3, the J gene TRBJ1-2, with D unresolved. Germline V gene lookup returns CDR1 MNHEY and CDR2 SVGEGT. This CDR3 comprises 13 residues. Trimming pared 2 bases from V and 6 bases from J, leaving 10 bases between.

A few counts support this clonotype. The chain couples TRBV29-1 to TRBJ1-1; D gene uncertain. CDR1 and CDR2 from the germline V gene are SQVTM and ANQGSEA. Trimming cost V 2 bases and J 1 base, with 11 bases left between them. The CDR3 has 14 amino acids. The CDR3 sequence: CSVERGEGNTEAFF. The CDR3 bases are TGCAGCGTTGAACGGGGTGAGGGGAACACTGAAGCTTTCTTT.

The chain recombines TRBV5-1 with TRBJ2-7; perhaps TRBD2 as D (6 bases). The CDR3 loop spans 15 amino acids. Germline V gene lookup returns CDR1 SGHRS and CDR2 YFSETQ. V was shortened by 8 bases and J by 2 bases, with 20 bases between the two germline ends. The DNA of the CDR3 is TGCGCCAGTGCTAATGGGGGGAAGACGGCCTACGAGCAGTACTTC. The encoded protein is CASANGGKTAYEQYF.

The chain couples TRBV4-3 to TRBJ2-2, with 11 bases identical to TRBD2. With 0 bases clipped from V and 1 base from J, the junction kept 4 bases outside the gene matches. Germline V lookup: CDR1 LGHNA, CDR2 YSLEER. This CDR3 contains 18 residues. The CDR3: CASSQEPGLAENTGELFF. CDR3 coding DNA: TGCGCCAGCAGCCAAGAACCGGGACTAGCGGAGAACACCGGGGAGCTGTTTTTT.

The V and J genes are TRBV2 and TRBJ2-3, with a possible D match to TRBD2 (5 bases). CDR1 is SNHLY, CDR2 FYNNEI, per germline. This CDR3 comprises 16 residues. V lost 7 bases, J lost 0 bases, and 17 bases lay in between. In DNA, the CDR3 is TGTGCCAGCATTCGGGTAGGGAGAACTAGCACAGATACGCAGTATTTT. Protein: CASIRVGRTSTDTQYF.

The genes are TRBV20-1 and TRBJ2-1; no clear D gene. CDR1 is DFQATT and CDR2 is SNEGSKA in the germline V gene (reference sequence). This CDR3 is built from 14 residues. The V end was cut by 6 bases, the J end by 4 bases, with 16 bases between. This CDR3 reads CSAEDGRDYNEQFF. The DNA of the CDR3 is TGCAGTGCAGAAGACGGACGAGATTACAATGAGCAGTTCTTC.

In its sample, this clonotype was seen many times. The chain joins TRBV7-9 to TRBJ2-7; 8 nucleotides align to TRBD2. Germline V CDR1 and CDR2: SEHNR, FQNEAQ (reference sequence). The trim removed 5 bases at V and 4 bases at J, leaving 4 bases unmatched. The CDR3 is made up of 13 amino acids. CDR3 DNA sequence: TGTGCCAGCAGCCGCGGGACTAGTTACGAGCAGTACTTC. Protein product: CASSRGTSYEQYF.